The 22 T cell receptor beta chains below come from one sample, sequenced in a study of human T cells and chemical hapten exposure. Specified time point: patch test 2, 6 weeks after DPC sensitization. Treatment noted: therapeutic diphenylcyclopropenone sensitization with weekly scalp DPC. One entry per CDR3 protein, called by TCRdb with MiXCR from the RACE reads. Of some 350,000 distinct CDR3 sequences listed, about 6% are singletons. Specimen: whole blood, collected in connection with sensitization to the hapten diphenylcyclopropenone (DPC). These receptors originate from a woman in her late teens or twenties with alopecia areata. Some clones in this sample may be carry-over from other donors' samples.

This clonotype was seen a few times. This sequence joins TRBV7-8 and TRBJ1-6; D is possibly TRBD1 (6 bases). This CDR3 region has 14 residues. Per germline, CDR1 SGHVS and CDR2 FQNEAQ. The ends were cut back, 2 bases at V and 7 bases at J, with 9 bases in the middle. The chain's CDR3 is CASSLLRGNSPLHF. The CDR3 bases are TGTGCCAGCAGCTTATTGAGGGGGAATTCACCCCTCCACTTT.

This clonotype has at least ten counts. This sequence joins TRBV6-2 or TRBV6-3 and TRBJ1-1; TRBD1 might be the D (5 bases). CDR1 is MNHEY and CDR2 is SVGEGT in the germline V gene. Trimming pared 8 bases from V and 0 bases from J, leaving 13 bases between. The CDR3 has 14 amino acids. The CDR3 nucleotides are TGTGCCAGCTTCTGGGGCCCCATGAACACTGAAGCTTTCTTT. This codes for CASFWGPMNTEAFF.

This clonotype was seen many times. The genes are TRBV4-2 and TRBJ2-6; D may be TRBD2 (6 bases). V was clipped by 7 bases and J by 2 bases, with 18 bases between them. The germline V gene has CDR1 LGHNA and CDR2 YNFKEQ. The CDR3 has 17 residues. The CDR3 loop reads CASNHIGTGAGANVLTF. CDR3 nucleotides: TGTGCCAGCAACCATATCGGGACGGGGGCTGGGGCCAACGTCCTGACTTTC.

The chain has TRBV7-9 and TRBJ1-5; no clear D gene. In germline, CDR1 is SEHNR, CDR2 FQNEAQ (reference sequence). V was trimmed by 2 bases and J by 3 bases, leaving 8 bases between them. The CDR3 loop spans 14 amino acids. The CDR3 loop reads CASSLSGINQPQHF. The CDR3 region has the DNA TGTGCCAGCAGCTTATCAGGAATCAATCAGCCCCAGCATTTT.

This clonotype has more than one count but fewer than ten. This chain links TRBV3-1 with TRBJ1-6, with D perhaps TRBD1 (5 bases). The V end lost 6 bases, the J end lost 4 bases, and 25 bases lay between the germline ends. The germline V gene has CDR1 LGHDT and CDR2 YNNKEL (reference sequence). The CDR3 is 19 amino acids. The CDR3 loop is CASRRRQRSTQEYNSPLHF. The CDR3 DNA is TGTGCCAGCAGACGCAGACAGAGAAGTACCCAAGAATATAATTCACCCCTCCACTTT.

The V and J genes are TRBV28 and TRBJ2-3, with TRBD2 matching 12 bases. Losses at the gene ends were 6 bases for V and 4 bases for J; bases not matched to a gene: 5. Germline lookup yields CDR1 MDHEN and CDR2 SYDVKM. This CDR3 region has 15 residues. The chain's CDR3 is CASRSLAGGADTQYF. DNA of the CDR3: TGTGCCAGCAGATCTCTAGCGGGGGGGGCAGATACGCAGTATTTT.

This chain joins TRBV5-8 and TRBJ1-1; D is ambiguous. This CDR3 is 16 amino acids long. Trimming left V 4 bases short and J 2 bases short, with 18 bases between. CDR1 and CDR2 (germline): SGHTS, YDEGEE. CDR3 sequence (DNA): TGTGCCAGCAGCGGAGGACGCTCAACTTTTAACACTGAAGCTTTCTTT. Translated: CASSGGRSTFNTEAFF.

This chain joins TRBV27 and TRBJ2-2; D not certain. Germline V gene lookup returns CDR1 MNHEY and CDR2 SMNVEV (reference sequence). CDR3 length: 13 residues. Trimming cost V 3 bases and J 6 bases, with 8 bases left between them. The CDR3 DNA reads TGTGCCAGCAGTTTTATCGGACCCGGGGAGCTGTTTTTT. It encodes CASSFIGPGELFF.

This clonotype was recorded a few times. The chain has TRBV7-9 and TRBJ2-1; D uncertain. This CDR3 is built from 14 residues. Trimming removed 2 bases at V and 0 bases at J, with 5 bases between. The germline gives CDR1 SEHNR, CDR2 FQNEAQ (reference sequence). Here the CDR3 reads CASSLQRSYNEQFF. The CDR3, as DNA: TGTGCCAGCAGCTTACAGCGCTCCTACAATGAGCAGTTCTTC. Combining the CDR3 with reference TRBV7-9 and TRBJ2-1 gives the whole variable domain DTGVSQNPRHKITKRGQNVTFRCDPISEHNRLYWYRQTLGQGPEFLTYFQNEAQLEKSRLLSDRFSAERPKGSFSTLEIQRTEQGDSAMYLCASSLQRSYNEQFFGPGTRLTVL.

This clonotype was counted many times. The chain carries TRBV20-1 and TRBJ1-6; possible D gene TRBD1, 5 bases. This CDR3 spans 14 amino acids. V was shortened by 5 bases and J by 6 bases, with 14 bases between the two germline ends. Per germline, CDR1 DFQATT and CDR2 SNEGSKA (reference sequence). This CDR3 is CSADARGVNSPLHF. The CDR3 DNA reads TGCAGTGCTGACGCTCGAGGGGTTAATTCACCCCTCCACTTT.

This chain uses TRBV12-3 or TRBV12-4 with TRBJ2-7; TRBD1 matches at 7 bases. The CDR3 length is 13 residues. V lost 10 bases, J lost 2 bases, and 8 bases stayed unmatched. CDR3 in DNA: TGTGCCACCTCCCAAACAGGGGCCTACGAGCAGTACTTC. It encodes CATSQTGAYEQYF.

The genes are TRBV6-2 or TRBV6-3 and TRBJ1-6; 7 bases are a match to TRBD1. Germline V gene sequence: CDR1 MNHEY, CDR2 SVGEGT. The length of the CDR3 is 15 residues. Trimming removed 6 bases from V and 7 bases from J; junction bases left unmatched: 9. The DNA of the CDR3 is TGTGCCAGCAGGGAGGAGACAGGGAGGAATTCACCCCTCCACTTT. It codes for CASREETGRNSPLHF.

This clonotype was detected many times. The chain uses TRBV6-1 and TRBJ2-3; D gene ambiguous. Per germline, CDR1 MNHNS and CDR2 SASEGT. The CDR3 loop spans 14 amino acids. V was pared by 7 bases and J by 2 bases, with 13 bases between. The DNA of the CDR3 is TGTGCCAGCAAATCTACGGTCGCCACAGATACGCAGTATTTT. Its translation: CASKSTVATDTQYF.

This clonotype was seen at least ten times. V gene TRBV11-3 combines with J gene TRBJ2-3, with TRBD2 matching over 11 bases. This CDR3 region has 16 residues. V gave up 6 bases and J gave up 1 base; unmatched junction bases: 6. Germline V lookup: CDR1 SGHNT, CDR2 YENEEA. In DNA form, the CDR3 reads TGTGCCAGCAGTCCCGGGACTAGCGGCCGCACAGATACGCAGTATTTT. Its translation: CASSPGTSGRTDTQYF.

V usage is TRBV28 and J usage is TRBJ2-3, with 8 bases lining up with TRBD2. This CDR3 comprises 15 residues. With V trimmed by 5 bases and J by 1 base, 5 bases remained unmatched. Germline V gives CDR1 MDHEN, CDR2 SYDVKM. The CDR3 nucleotides read TGTGCCAGCAGTCCTTTTAGCGGGGGCACAGATACGCAGTATTTT. As protein: CASSPFSGGTDTQYF.

In its sample, this clonotype was seen many times. J is TRBJ1-4 and V is TRBV7-9, with unresolved D. Trimming took off 2 bases at V and 0 bases at J, with 10 bases between the two ends. Germline V gene sequence: CDR1 SEHNR, CDR2 FQNEAQ (reference sequence). The CDR3 is made up of 16 amino acids. The CDR3 region has the DNA TGTGCCAGCAGCTTAACCGAACATTCAACTAATGAAAAACTGTTTTTT. This gives the protein CASSLTEHSTNEKLFF.

This clonotype has only a few counts. The rearrangement uses TRBV27 and TRBJ2-5; TRBD2 matches 8 bases. Losses at the gene ends were 1 base for V and 5 bases for J; bases not matched to a gene: 3. The CDR3 spans 14 residues. CDR1 MNHEY and CDR2 SMNVEV come from the germline V gene (reference sequence). This CDR3 is CASSLFQRGETQYF. In nucleotides, the CDR3 is TGTGCCAGCAGTTTATTCCAGCGGGGGGAGACCCAGTACTTC.

This clonotype has a handful of counts. The rearrangement links TRBV20-1 to TRBJ2-1; TRBD2 aligns across 9 bases. Germline values: CDR1 DFQATT, CDR2 SNEGSKA (reference sequence). V was pared by 0 bases and J by 0 bases, with 9 bases of the junction left unmatched. This CDR3 spans 18 amino acids. CDR3 in DNA: TGCAGTGCTAGAGATAACCTAGCGGGGATTAGCTCCTACAATGAGCAGTTCTTC. Translating gives CSARDNLAGISSYNEQFF.

This clonotype has a handful of counts. This sequence joins TRBV20-1 and TRBJ2-3; TRBD2 agrees at 13 bases. There are 17 residues in the CDR3. After removal of 6 bases from V and 2 bases from J, the junction contained 11 bases not matched to a gene. The germline gives CDR1 DFQATT, CDR2 SNEGSKA (reference sequence). CDR3 protein: CSACSTSGGGFTDTQYF. The DNA for the CDR3 is TGCAGTGCCTGTTCCACTAGCGGGGGGGGATTCACAGATACGCAGTATTTT.

This clonotype was found a few times. The chain recombines TRBV6-1 with TRBJ1-1, with 10 nucleotides matching TRBD1. Germline loops: CDR1 MNHNS, CDR2 SASEGT. V lost 10 bases to trimming and J lost 2 bases; unmatched junction nucleotides: 10. The CDR3 extends over 15 amino acids. The CDR3 loop is CATSDRGSRNTEAFF. DNA for the CDR3: TGTGCCACATCGGACAGGGGGAGTAGAAACACTGAAGCTTTCTTT.

This clonotype has a count of ten or more. The chain couples TRBV28 to TRBJ2-7; 7 bases align to TRBD1. Germline assignment: CDR1 MDHEN and CDR2 SYDVKM. V was pared by 8 bases and J by 4 bases, with 11 bases of the junction left unmatched. The CDR3 contains 14 residues. CDR3: CASQPGGSPYEQYF. For the CDR3, the DNA is TGTGCCAGCCAACCAGGGGGAAGCCCTTACGAGCAGTACTTC.

In its sample, this clonotype was seen a few times. In DNA form, the CDR3 reads TGTGCCAGCAGTTCCGGACAGGGGGCGACTTTTTTTGGAAACACCATATATTTT. It codes for CASSSGQGATFFGNTIYF. J is TRBJ1-3 and V is TRBV28; 11 positions match TRBD1. Germline loops: CDR1 MDHEN, CDR2 SYDVKM. The CDR3 totals 18 residues. V lost 4 bases to trimming and J lost 3 bases; unmatched junction nucleotides: 11. Combining the CDR3 with reference TRBV28 and TRBJ1-3 gives the whole variable domain DVKVTQSSRYLVKRTGEKVFLECVQDMDHENMFWYRQDPGLGLRLIYFSYDVKMKEKGDIPEGYSVSREKKERFSLILESASTNQTSMYLCASSSGQGATFFGNTIYFGEGSWLTVV.